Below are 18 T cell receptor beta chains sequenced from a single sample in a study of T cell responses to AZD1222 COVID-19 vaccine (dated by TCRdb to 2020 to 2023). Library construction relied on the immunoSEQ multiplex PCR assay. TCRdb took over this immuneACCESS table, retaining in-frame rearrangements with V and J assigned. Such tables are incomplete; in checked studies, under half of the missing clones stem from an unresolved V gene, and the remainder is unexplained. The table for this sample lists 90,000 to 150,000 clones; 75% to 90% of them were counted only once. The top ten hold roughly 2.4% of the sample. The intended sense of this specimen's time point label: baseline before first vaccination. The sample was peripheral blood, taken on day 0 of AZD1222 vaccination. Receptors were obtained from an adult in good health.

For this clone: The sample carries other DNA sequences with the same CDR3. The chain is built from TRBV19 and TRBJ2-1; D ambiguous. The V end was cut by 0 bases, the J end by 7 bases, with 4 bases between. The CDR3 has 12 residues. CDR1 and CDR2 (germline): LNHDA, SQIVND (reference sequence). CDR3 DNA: TGTGCCAGTAGTATAGACCGTAATGAGCAGTTCTTC. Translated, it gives CASSIDRNEQFF.

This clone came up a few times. The DNA for the CDR3 is TGTGCCATCAGTGTGGAACCCCGGCAGCCCCAGCATTTT. Its translation is CAISVEPRQPQHF. The chain has TRBV10-3 and TRBJ1-5; D is ambiguous. From germline, CDR1 is ENHRY and CDR2 SYGVKD. The V end was cut by 4 bases, the J end by 7 bases, with 11 bases between. The CDR3 is 13 residues long.

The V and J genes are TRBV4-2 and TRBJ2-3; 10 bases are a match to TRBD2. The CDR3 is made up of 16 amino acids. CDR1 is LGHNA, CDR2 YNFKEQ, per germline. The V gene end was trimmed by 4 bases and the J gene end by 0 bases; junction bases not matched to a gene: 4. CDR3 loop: CASSPLSGRSTDTQYF. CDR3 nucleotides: TGTGCCAGCAGCCCCCTTAGCGGGAGGAGCACAGATACGCAGTATTTT.

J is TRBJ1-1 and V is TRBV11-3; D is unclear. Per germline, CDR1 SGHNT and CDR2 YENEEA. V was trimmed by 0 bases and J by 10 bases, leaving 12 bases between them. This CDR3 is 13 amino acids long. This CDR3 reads CASSLDRRSPAFF. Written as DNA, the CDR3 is TGTGCCAGCAGCTTAGATCGGAGAAGCCCAGCTTTCTTT.

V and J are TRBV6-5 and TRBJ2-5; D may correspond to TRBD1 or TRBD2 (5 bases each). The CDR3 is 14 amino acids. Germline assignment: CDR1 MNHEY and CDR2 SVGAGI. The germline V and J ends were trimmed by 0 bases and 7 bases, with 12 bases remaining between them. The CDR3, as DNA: TGTGCCAGCAGTTACTCCCGGGGCCTGGGGACCCAGTACTTC. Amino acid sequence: CASSYSRGLGTQYF.

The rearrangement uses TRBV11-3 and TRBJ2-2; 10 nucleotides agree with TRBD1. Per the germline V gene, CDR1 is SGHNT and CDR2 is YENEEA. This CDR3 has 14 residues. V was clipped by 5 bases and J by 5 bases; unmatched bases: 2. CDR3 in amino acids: CASSRDRGTGELFF. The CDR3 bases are TGTGCCAGCAGCCGGGACAGGGGTACCGGGGAGCTGTTTTTT.

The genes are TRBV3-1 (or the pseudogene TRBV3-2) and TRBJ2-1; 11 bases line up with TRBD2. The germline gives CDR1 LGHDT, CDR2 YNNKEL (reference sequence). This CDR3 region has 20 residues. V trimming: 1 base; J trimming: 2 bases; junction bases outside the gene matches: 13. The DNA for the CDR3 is TGTGCCAGCAGCCAAGTACTCCTAGCGGGAGGAATCCGTACCTACAATGAGCAGTTCTTC. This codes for CASSQVLLAGGIRTYNEQFF.

The CDR3 spells CATRDSPYGYTF. CDR3 nucleotide sequence: TGTGCCACCAGGGACTCTCCGTATGGCTACACCTTC. The chain couples TRBV6-5 to TRBJ1-2; D may be TRBD1 (5 bases). This CDR3 comprises 12 residues. The germline CDR1 and CDR2 sequences are MNHEY and SVGAGI. The ends were cut back, 10 bases at V and 5 bases at J, with 14 bases in the middle.

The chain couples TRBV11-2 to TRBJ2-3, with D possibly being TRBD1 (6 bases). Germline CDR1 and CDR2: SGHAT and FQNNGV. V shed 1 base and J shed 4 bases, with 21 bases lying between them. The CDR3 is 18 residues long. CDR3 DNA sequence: TGTGCCAGCAGCTTAGGGGGGCCGGGCACGGTGGGCGCAGATACGCAGTATTTT. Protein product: CASSLGGPGTVGADTQYF.

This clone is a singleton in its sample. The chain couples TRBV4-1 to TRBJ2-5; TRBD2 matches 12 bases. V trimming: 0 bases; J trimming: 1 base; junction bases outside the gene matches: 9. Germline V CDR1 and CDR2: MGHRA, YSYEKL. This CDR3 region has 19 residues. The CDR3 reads CASSQEGGGLAGFQETQYF. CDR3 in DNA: TGCGCCAGCAGCCAAGAAGGGGGGGGACTAGCGGGCTTCCAAGAGACCCAGTACTTC.

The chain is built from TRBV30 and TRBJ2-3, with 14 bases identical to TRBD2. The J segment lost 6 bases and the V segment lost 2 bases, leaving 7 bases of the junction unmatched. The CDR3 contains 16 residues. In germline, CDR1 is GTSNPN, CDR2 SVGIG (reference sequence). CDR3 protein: CAWSLTSGRGSDTQYF. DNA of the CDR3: TGTGCCTGGAGTTTGACTAGCGGGAGGGGTAGTGATACGCAGTATTTT.

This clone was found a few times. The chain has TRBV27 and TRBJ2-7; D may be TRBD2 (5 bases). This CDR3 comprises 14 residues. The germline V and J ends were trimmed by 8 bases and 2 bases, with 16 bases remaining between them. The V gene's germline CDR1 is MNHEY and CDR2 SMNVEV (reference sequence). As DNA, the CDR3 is TGTGCCAGCCGGGCTGCGGGTATACCCTACGAGCAGTACTTC. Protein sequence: CASRAAGIPYEQYF.

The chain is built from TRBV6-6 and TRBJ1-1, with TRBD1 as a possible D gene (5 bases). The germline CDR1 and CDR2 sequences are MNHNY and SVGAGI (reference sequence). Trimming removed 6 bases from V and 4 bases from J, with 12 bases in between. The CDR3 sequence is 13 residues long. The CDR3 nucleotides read TGTGCCAGCAGGGTGAAGGGGAGCACTGAAGCTTTCTTT. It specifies CASRVKGSTEAFF.

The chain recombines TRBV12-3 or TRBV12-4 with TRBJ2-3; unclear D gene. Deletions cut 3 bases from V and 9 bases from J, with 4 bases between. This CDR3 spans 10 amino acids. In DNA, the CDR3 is TGTGCCAGCAGTTTCCCGACGCAGTATTTT. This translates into CASSFPTQYF.

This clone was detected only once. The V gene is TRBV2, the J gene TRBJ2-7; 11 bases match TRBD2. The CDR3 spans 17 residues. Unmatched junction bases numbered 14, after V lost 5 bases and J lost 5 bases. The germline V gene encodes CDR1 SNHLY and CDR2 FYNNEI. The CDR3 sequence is CASSTDPTSGRVHEQYF. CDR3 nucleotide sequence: TGTGCCAGCAGTACTGATCCTACTAGCGGGAGAGTCCACGAGCAGTACTTC.

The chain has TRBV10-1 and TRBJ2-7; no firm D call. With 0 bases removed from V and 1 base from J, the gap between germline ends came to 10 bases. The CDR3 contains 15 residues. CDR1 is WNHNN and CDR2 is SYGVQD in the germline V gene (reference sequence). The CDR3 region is CASSESSGKSYEQYF. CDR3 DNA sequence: TGCGCCAGCAGTGAGTCTTCTGGCAAGTCCTACGAGCAGTACTTC.

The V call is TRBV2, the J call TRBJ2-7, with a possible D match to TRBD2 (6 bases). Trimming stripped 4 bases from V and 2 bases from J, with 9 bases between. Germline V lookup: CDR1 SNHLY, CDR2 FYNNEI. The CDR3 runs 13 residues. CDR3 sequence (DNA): TGTGCCAGCAGTGGACGACTAGCCTACGAGCAGTACTTC. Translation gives CASSGRLAYEQYF.

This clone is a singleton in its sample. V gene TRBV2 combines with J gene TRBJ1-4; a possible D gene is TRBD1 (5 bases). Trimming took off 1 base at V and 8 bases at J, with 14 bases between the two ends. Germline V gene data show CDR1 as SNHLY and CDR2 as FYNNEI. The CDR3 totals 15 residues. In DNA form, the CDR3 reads TGTGCCAGCAGTGAAGGGCAGGGTCTGAGGGAAAAACTGTTTTTT. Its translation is CASSEGQGLREKLFF.